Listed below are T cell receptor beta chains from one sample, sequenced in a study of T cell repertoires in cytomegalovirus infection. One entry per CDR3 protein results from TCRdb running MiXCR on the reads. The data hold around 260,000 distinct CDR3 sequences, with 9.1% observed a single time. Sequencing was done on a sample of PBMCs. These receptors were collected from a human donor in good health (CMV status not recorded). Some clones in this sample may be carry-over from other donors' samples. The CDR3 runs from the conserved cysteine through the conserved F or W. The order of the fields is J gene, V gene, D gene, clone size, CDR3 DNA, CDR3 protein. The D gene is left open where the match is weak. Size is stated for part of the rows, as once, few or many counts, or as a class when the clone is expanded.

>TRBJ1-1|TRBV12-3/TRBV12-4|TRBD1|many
TGTGCCAGCAGTTCGTCACTGGGACAGGGAGGGACTGAAGCTTTCTTT
CASSSSLGQGGTEAFF
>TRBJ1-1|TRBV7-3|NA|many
TGTGCCAGCAGCCTTACAGCGAGGACTGAAGCTTTCTTT
CASSLTARTEAFF
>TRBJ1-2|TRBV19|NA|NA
TGTGCCAGTAGAGGAACAACCAACTATGGCTACACCTTC
CASRGTTNYGYTF
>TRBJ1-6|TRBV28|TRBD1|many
TGTGCCTCGGACAGGGTTAATTCACCCCTCCACTTT
CASDRVNSPLHF
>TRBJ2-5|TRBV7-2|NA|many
TGTGCCAGCACCTTACAGGGCGGAGAGACCCAGTACTTC
CASTLQGGETQYF
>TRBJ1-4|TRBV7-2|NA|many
TGTGCCAGCAGCTTATCCGGGACCCAACTTGAAAAACTGTTTTTT
CASSLSGTQLEKLFF
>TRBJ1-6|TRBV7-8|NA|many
TGTGCCAGCAGCTTAAGTTGGGGGGGGAACTATAATTCACCCCTCCACTTT
CASSLSWGGNYNSPLHF
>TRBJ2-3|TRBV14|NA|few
TGTGCCAGCAGCCCCCGTTGGGGCCGCTCAGATACGCAGTATTTT
CASSPRWGRSDTQYF
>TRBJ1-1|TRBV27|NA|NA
TGTGCCAGCAGTTTAGGGTCCCGTGGGGGGGCTGAAGCTTTCTTT
CASSLGSRGGAEAFF
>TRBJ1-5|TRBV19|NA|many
TGTGCCAGTAGTGTACGGACAGAGGGCAATCAGCCCCAGCATTTT
CASSVRTEGNQPQHF
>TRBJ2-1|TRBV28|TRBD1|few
TGTGCCAGCAGACCGGGACAGGGGCTTAATGAGCAGTTCTTC
CASRPGQGLNEQFF
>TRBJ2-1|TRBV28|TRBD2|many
TGTGCCAGCACCCCTACCCCTCGGACTAGCGGGGGGGACAATGAGCAGTTCTTC
CASTPTPRTSGGDNEQFF
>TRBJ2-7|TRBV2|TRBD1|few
TGTGCCAGTCGGGACAGGGCGACCTACGAGCAGTACTTC
CASRDRATYEQYF
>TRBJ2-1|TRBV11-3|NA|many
TGTGCCAGCAGCTCGTCGCGGGGCGACAATGAGCAGTTCTTC
CASSSSRGDNEQFF
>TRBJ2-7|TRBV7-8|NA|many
TGTGCCAGCAGCCCCGGGACGGCGAGCTCCTACGAGCAGTACTTC
CASSPGTASSYEQYF
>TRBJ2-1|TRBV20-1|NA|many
TGCAGTGCCCCCCCCCCAGGTCCGGGCAATGAGCAGTTCTTC
CSAPPPGPGNEQFF
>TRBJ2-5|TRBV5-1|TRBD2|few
TGCGCCAGCAGCCCGGGACTAGCGGGAGCAGAGACCCAGTACTTC
CASSPGLAGAETQYF
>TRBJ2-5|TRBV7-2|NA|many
TGTGCCAGCAGCTTAGCGGGGAAAGGGGGGGGGGTAACCTTCGAGACCCAGTACTTC
CASSLAGKGGGVTFETQYF
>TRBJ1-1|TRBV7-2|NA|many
TGTGCCAGCAGCTCGCAAAGGAACACTGAAGCTTTCTTT
CASSSQRNTEAFF
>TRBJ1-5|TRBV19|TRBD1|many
TGTGCCAGTAGCCGACCAGGGGGCTCTCAGCCCCAGCATTTT
CASSRPGGSQPQHF
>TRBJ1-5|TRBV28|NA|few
TGTGCCAGCAGTTTGACAGGAGGGGGAGTTGGAAACGGCAATCAGCCCCAGCATTTT
CASSLTGGGVGNGNQPQHF
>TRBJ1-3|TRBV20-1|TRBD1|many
TGCAGTGCTAGCGACAGGGAGCAAAACACCATATATTTT
CSASDREQNTIYF
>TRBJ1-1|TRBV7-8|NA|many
TGTGCCAGCAGCCCCACAGGGATTACTGAAGCTTTCTTT
CASSPTGITEAFF
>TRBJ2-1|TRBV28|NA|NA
TGTGCCAGCACCGAAAATTGGCGAGGGTCCAATGAGCAGTTCTTC
CASTENWRGSNEQFF
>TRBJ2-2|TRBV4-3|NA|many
TGCGCCAGCAGCCAAGATATTTCGGGGGGCTTGAACACCGGGGAGCTGTTTTTT
CASSQDISGGLNTGELFF